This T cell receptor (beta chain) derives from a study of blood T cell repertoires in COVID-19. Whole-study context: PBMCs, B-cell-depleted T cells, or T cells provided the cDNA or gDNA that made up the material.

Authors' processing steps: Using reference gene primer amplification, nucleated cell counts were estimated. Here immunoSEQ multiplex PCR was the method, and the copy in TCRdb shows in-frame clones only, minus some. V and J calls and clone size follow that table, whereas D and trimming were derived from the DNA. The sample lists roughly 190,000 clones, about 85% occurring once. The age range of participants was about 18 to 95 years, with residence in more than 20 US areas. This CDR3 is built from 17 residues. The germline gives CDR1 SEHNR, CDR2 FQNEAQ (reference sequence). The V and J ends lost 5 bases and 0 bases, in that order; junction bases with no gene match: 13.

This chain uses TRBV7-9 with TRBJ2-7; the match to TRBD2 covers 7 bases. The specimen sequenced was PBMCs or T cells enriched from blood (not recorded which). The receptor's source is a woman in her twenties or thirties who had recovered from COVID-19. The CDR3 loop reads CASSPQSWGGSSYEQYF. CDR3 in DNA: TGTGCCAGCAGCCCGCAGAGTTGGGGGGGAAGCTCCTACGAGCAGTACTTC.